This entry is about one TCR beta chain. Per the original methods: It was from reference gene primer amplification that nucleated cell counts were estimated. TCRdb keeps only in-frame clones here, not all; method: immunoSEQ multiplex PCR. Clone size and the V and J calls come from that table; the DNA yielded D and trimming. The data show 380,000 or so clones, about 80% seen once. This specimen belongs to a study of blood T cell repertoires in COVID-19. Study details: Some COVID-19 samples were acute and others convalescent; all came from the United States, Italy and Spain. Sources were T cells, B-cell-depleted T cells, or PBMCs; the material itself was cDNA or gDNA.

Germline V lookup: CDR1 LNHDA, CDR2 SQIVND (reference sequence). V lost 0 bases, J lost 1 base, and 5 bases lay in between. The CDR3 runs 14 residues. The source material was peripheral blood. This TCR was recovered from a human donor with acute or convalescent COVID-19. The donor label of this sample is uncertain. This chain uses TRBV19 with TRBJ2-3; D is unresolved. The CDR3, as DNA: TGTGCCAGTAGTATAGATCAGGGCACAGATACGCAGTATTTT. It encodes CASSIDQGTDTQYF.